This entry lists 5 T cell receptor beta chains sequenced from one sample in a study of blood T cell repertoires in COVID-19. Sequenced by immunoSEQ multiplex PCR; TCRdb stores in-frame clones only, minus some. The sample holds approximately 170,000 clones, around four fifths seen once. The sample consisted of peripheral blood. These receptors were obtained from a woman in her seventies with COVID-19, enrolled during active disease.

This chain uses TRBV5-6 with TRBJ2-7; 11 bases align to TRBD1. V was clipped by 4 bases and J by 0 bases; unmatched bases: 12. The CDR3 has 18 amino acids. Looked up from germline, CDR1 is SGHDT and CDR2 is YYEEEE. The chain's CDR3 is CASSAFRTGGPYSYEQYF. CDR3 DNA: TGTGCCAGCAGCGCCTTCCGGACAGGGGGCCCTTACTCCTACGAGCAGTACTTC.

This sequence joins TRBV27 and TRBJ1-5; TRBD1 matches at 11 bases. The ends lost 5 bases at V and 6 bases at J; junction bases unmatched: 9. Germline CDR1 reads MNHEY; CDR2 reads SMNVEV (reference sequence). This CDR3 is built from 16 residues. The CDR3 DNA reads TGTGCCAGCAGTCCCTGGACAGGGGGCGCGGGTCAGCCCCAGCATTTT. Encoded protein: CASSPWTGGAGQPQHF.

This chain joins TRBV5-1 and TRBJ1-3; perhaps TRBD1 as D (5 bases). Germline V lookup: CDR1 SGHRS, CDR2 YFSETQ. The CDR3 consists of 13 residues. The ends were cut back, 3 bases at V and 4 bases at J, with 8 bases in the middle. DNA for the CDR3: TGCGCCAGCAGCTCGGACACAGGAAACACCATATATTTT. As protein: CASSSDTGNTIYF.

This sequence joins TRBV28 and TRBJ2-7, with 10 positions matching TRBD2. The V gene end was trimmed by 6 bases and the J gene end by 4 bases; junction bases not matched to a gene: 12. Germline V gives CDR1 MDHEN, CDR2 SYDVKM. The CDR3 covers 16 residues. Here the CDR3 DNA reads TGTGCCAGCAGACTTTCGAGTAGCGGGAGGTTTTACGAGCAGTACTTC. Amino acid sequence: CASRLSSSGRFYEQYF.

The chain links TRBV6-1 to TRBJ1-1; 12 bases are shared with TRBD1. The CDR3 extends over 17 amino acids. Germline lookup yields CDR1 MNHNS and CDR2 SASEGT. The V gene end was trimmed by 3 bases and the J gene end by 1 base; junction bases not matched to a gene: 6. The CDR3 region has the DNA TGTGCCAGCAGTGACCCCCGGGACAGGGGGCGGAACACTGAAGCTTTCTTT. It yields the protein CASSDPRDRGRNTEAFF.